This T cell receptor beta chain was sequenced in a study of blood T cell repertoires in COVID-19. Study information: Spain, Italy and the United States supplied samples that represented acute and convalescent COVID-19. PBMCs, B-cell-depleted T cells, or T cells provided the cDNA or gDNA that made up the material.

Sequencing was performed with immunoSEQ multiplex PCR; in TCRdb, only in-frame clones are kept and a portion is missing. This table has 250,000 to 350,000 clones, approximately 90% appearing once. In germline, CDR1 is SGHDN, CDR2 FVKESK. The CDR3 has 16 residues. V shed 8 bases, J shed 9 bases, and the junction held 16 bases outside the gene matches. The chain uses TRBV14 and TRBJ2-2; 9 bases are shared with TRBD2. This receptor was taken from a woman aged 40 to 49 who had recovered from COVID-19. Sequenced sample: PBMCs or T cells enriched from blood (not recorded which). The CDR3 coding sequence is TGTGCCAGCTATTCGGGGCTAGCGGGAACTCGGAGGGAGCTGTTTTTT. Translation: CASYSGLAGTRRELFF.